These 22 T cell receptor beta chains were all obtained from the same sample, sequenced in a study of PD-1 blockade in classical Hodgkin lymphoma. Profiled with immunoSEQ multiplex PCR; TCRdb holds only in-frame clones, not every one. The sample has around 65,000 clones; 70% to 90% are singletons. In every patient, relapse followed autologous stem cell transplantation, while exposure to brentuximab vedotin differed. This specimen consisted of peripheral blood mononuclear cells (PBMCs), obtained at baseline. The receptor source for this set is a human donor with classical Hodgkin lymphoma.

The chain is built from TRBV5-1 and TRBJ1-1; D unclear. The V gene lost 0 bases and the J gene lost 2 bases, with 11 bases spanning the gap. Germline CDR1 SGHRS, CDR2 YFSETQ. The CDR3 runs to 15 residues. CDR3 bases: TGCGCCAGCAGCTTGGCCCCAATTCCAAACACTGAAGCTTTCTTT. Translation: CASSLAPIPNTEAFF. The variable domain in full, with the rest retrieved from reference TRBV5-1 and TRBJ1-1, is KAGVTQTPRYLIKTRGQQVTLSCSPISGHRSVSWYQQTPGQGLQFLFEYFSETQRNKGNFPGRFSGRQFSNSRSEMNVSTLELGDSALYLCASSLAPIPNTEAFFGQGTRLTVV.

This chain joins TRBV5-1 and TRBJ1-5, with a weak D call TRBD1 (5 bases). The CDR3 spans 15 residues. Between the trimmed V and J ends, which lost 1 base and 7 bases, there was a span of 15 bases. Per germline, CDR1 SGHRS and CDR2 YFSETQ. CDR3 sequence: CASSLLGAPGQPQHF. The CDR3 DNA is TGCGCCAGCAGCTTGCTAGGGGCGCCCGGGCAGCCCCAGCATTTT.

V is TRBV29-1 and J is TRBJ2-1, with D perhaps TRBD2 (6 bases). The CDR3 contains 12 residues. Per the germline V gene, CDR1 is SQVTM and CDR2 is ANQGSEA. The V and J ends lost 1 base and 7 bases respectively, with 8 bases between them. Here the CDR3 reads CSVEVAGNEQFF. The CDR3 DNA sequence: TGCAGCGTTGAAGTTGCGGGGAATGAGCAGTTCTTC.

The rearrangement joins TRBV18 to TRBJ1-2, with 8 bases identical to TRBD1. This CDR3 has 14 amino acids. From germline, CDR1 is KGHSH and CDR2 LQKENI. Trimming at V came to 4 bases and at J to 8 bases, leaving 9 bases not matched to a gene. The CDR3 is CASSLRQGTEGYTF. The CDR3 bases are TGTGCCAGCTCACTGCGACAGGGGACAGAAGGCTACACCTTC.

This chain uses TRBV27 with TRBJ1-1, with a possible D match to TRBD1 (6 bases). This CDR3 spans 15 amino acids. CDR1 MNHEY and CDR2 SMNVEV come from the germline V gene (reference sequence). V was trimmed by 2 bases and J by 3 bases, leaving 13 bases between them. The CDR3 protein is CASSLGGAVDTEAFF. The CDR3 nucleotides are TGTGCCAGCAGTTTAGGGGGGGCGGTGGACACTGAAGCTTTCTTT.

The chain joins TRBV4-3 to TRBJ2-7; no clear D. The V end was cut by 0 bases, the J end by 12 bases, with 15 bases between. This CDR3 spans 13 amino acids. Germline V CDR1 and CDR2: LGHNA, YSLEER. DNA of the CDR3: TGCGCCAGCAGCCAAGAGTTTAGACGCGGTCTGTACTTC. Its protein product is CASSQEFRRGLYF.

The V gene is TRBV7-9, the J gene TRBJ2-5, with 7 bases matching TRBD2. This CDR3 contains 15 residues. With 5 bases clipped from V and 4 bases from J, the junction kept 10 bases outside the gene matches. Germline V CDR1 and CDR2: SEHNR, FQNEAQ (reference sequence). CDR3 amino acids: CASSITSALRETQYF. DNA of the CDR3: TGTGCCAGCAGCATAACTAGCGCCCTGAGAGAGACCCAGTACTTC.

The gene calls are TRBV27 and TRBJ2-7, with D maybe TRBD2 (5 bases). Germline CDR1 is MNHEY and CDR2 is SMNVEV (reference sequence). CDR3 length: 15 amino acids. V was pared by 7 bases and J by 3 bases, with 19 bases between. The CDR3 here is CASTYSGNRIYEQYF. The CDR3 DNA is TGTGCCAGCACCTACTCCGGGAACAGAATCTACGAGCAGTACTTC.

This rearrangement joins TRBV25-1 to TRBJ2-1, with D perhaps assigned TRBD1 or TRBD2 (5 bases each). V lost 0 bases, J lost 2 bases, and 11 bases lay in between. Germline assignment: CDR1 MGHDK and CDR2 SYGVNS. The CDR3 runs to 16 residues. The CDR3 coding sequence is TGTGCCAGCAGTGAATATACAGCGGACACCTACAATGAGCAGTTCTTC. This codes for CASSEYTADTYNEQFF.

The rearrangement joins TRBV9 to TRBJ2-3, with D perhaps TRBD1 or TRBD2 (6 bases each). V was shortened by 1 base and J by 4 bases, with 13 bases between the two germline ends. Germline CDR1 and CDR2: SGDLS and YYNGEE. This CDR3 contains 15 residues. The CDR3 bases are TGTGCCAGCAGCGTAATGGGGGGCGGGGCAGATACGCAGTATTTT. It codes for CASSVMGGGADTQYF.

The chain couples TRBV7-2 to TRBJ1-2, with 9 bases identical to TRBD1. Germline CDR1 SGHTA, CDR2 FQGNSA. The CDR3 is 14 amino acids. The V and J ends lost 4 bases and 2 bases, in that order; junction bases with no gene match: 2. CDR3 region: CASSSGQGNYGYTF. CDR3 nucleotides: TGTGCCAGCAGCTCCGGACAGGGGAACTATGGCTACACCTTC. Drawing the rest from reference TRBV7-2 and TRBJ1-2, the complete variable domain is GAGVSQSPSNKVTEKGKDVELRCDPISGHTALYWYRQSLGQGLEFLIYFQGNSAPDKSGLPSDRFSAERTGGSVSTLTIQRTQQEDSAVYLCASSSGQGNYGYTFGSGTRLTVV.

The gene calls are TRBV6-6 and TRBJ1-1; D gene unclear. The CDR3 length is 12 residues. Per germline, CDR1 MNHNY and CDR2 SVGAGI (reference sequence). The germline V and J ends were trimmed by 9 bases and 1 base, with 9 bases remaining between them. The CDR3 region has the DNA TGTGCCAGTCTGACGGGGAACACTGAAGCTTTCTTT. Amino acids: CASLTGNTEAFF.

The chain links TRBV18 to TRBJ1-1; D may be TRBD1 (6 bases). The germline gives CDR1 KGHSH, CDR2 LQKENI. Trimming pared 4 bases from V and 1 base from J, leaving 7 bases between. This CDR3 comprises 13 residues. The CDR3 bases are TGTGCCAGCTCACAGGGACAGAACACTGAAGCTTTCTTT. This gives the protein CASSQGQNTEAFF.

V is TRBV21-1 and J is TRBJ2-7. TRBV21-1 is deemed a pseudogene. This CDR3 is 13 amino acids long. The CDR3 loop reads CASSRNVTYEQYF. The DNA of the CDR3 is TGTGCCAGCAGCAGGAACGTGACCTACGAGCAGTACTTC.

By sample share, this clone is medium-sized. V usage is TRBV4-1 and J usage is TRBJ1-2, with unresolved D. The germline CDR1 and CDR2 sequences are MGHRA and YSYEKL. The CDR3 has 21 amino acids. Trimming took off 1 base at V and 2 bases at J, with 29 bases between the two ends. The CDR3 loop is CASSQAIPSTIKIGRNYGYTF. CDR3 in DNA: TGCGCCAGCAGCCAAGCGATCCCCTCAACAATCAAAATCGGGAGAAACTATGGCTACACCTTC.

The rearrangement joins TRBV9 to TRBJ1-2; no firm D call. The CDR3 contains 14 residues. The V end lost 0 bases, the J end lost 0 bases, and 6 bases lay between the germline ends. Germline assignment: CDR1 SGDLS and CDR2 YYNGEE. CDR3 in amino acids: CASSVDSSNYGYTF. In DNA form, the CDR3 reads TGTGCCAGCAGCGTAGACAGTTCTAACTATGGCTACACCTTC. The full variable domain, in which reference TRBV9 and TRBJ1-2 provide the parts outside the CDR3, is DSGVTQTPKHLITATGQRVTLRCSPRSGDLSVYWYQQSLDQGLQFLIQYYNGEERAKGNILERFSAQQFPDLHSELNLSSLELGDSALYFCASSVDSSNYGYTFGSGTRLTVV.

The rearrangement uses TRBV10-2 and TRBJ2-3; TRBD2 is a possible D gene (5 bases). Germline assignment: CDR1 WSHSY and CDR2 SAAADI. The CDR3 loop spans 15 amino acids. V lost 4 bases to trimming and J lost 0 bases, with 11 bases between them. The CDR3 bases are TGCGCCAGCAGTGCGGGCGGGCTTAGCACAGATACGCAGTATTTT. This encodes CASSAGGLSTDTQYF.

The rearrangement links TRBV7-4 to TRBJ2-1, with D perhaps being TRBD1 or TRBD2 (6 bases each). V shed 4 bases and J shed 6 bases, with 16 bases lying between them. Germline V gene data show CDR1 as SGHVT and CDR2 as SQSDAQ. The CDR3 consists of 15 residues. The CDR3 DNA reads as TGTGCCAGCAGCTCGGGGGACATAGCTAGCAATGAGCAGTTCTTC. Its protein is CASSSGDIASNEQFF.

The V and J genes are TRBV5-1 and TRBJ2-2; D assignment may be TRBD1 or TRBD2 (5 bases each). The CDR3 totals 15 residues. Trimming stripped 5 bases from V and 1 base from J, with 12 bases between. The V gene's germline CDR1 is SGHRS and CDR2 YFSETQ. This chain's CDR3 is CASSSGRLNTGELFF. CDR3 sequence (DNA): TGCGCCAGCAGTTCGGGACGACTGAACACCGGGGAGCTGTTTTTT.

The gene calls are TRBV19 and TRBJ2-7; weak D call: TRBD2 (5 bases). The CDR3 runs to 13 residues. The ends were cut back, 2 bases at V and 5 bases at J, with 10 bases in the middle. Germline CDR1 LNHDA, CDR2 SQIVND (reference sequence). The DNA of the CDR3 is TGTGCCAGTAGTATATTATCGGGGAACGAGCAGTACTTC. It translates to CASSILSGNEQYF.

The J gene is TRBJ2-7, the V gene TRBV15; TRBD2 matches 8 bases. CDR3 length: 16 residues. The J segment lost 0 bases and the V segment lost 1 base, leaving 5 bases of the junction unmatched. In germline, CDR1 is LNHNV, CDR2 YYDKDF (reference sequence). This CDR3 is CATSRGRGVDSYEQYF. DNA of the CDR3: TGTGCCACCAGCAGAGGGCGGGGGGTGGACTCCTACGAGCAGTACTTC.

The gene calls are TRBV4-1 and TRBJ1-2, with 7 bases matching TRBD1. V lost 3 bases to trimming and J lost 2 bases; unmatched junction nucleotides: 6. Germline V gene data show CDR1 as MGHRA and CDR2 as YSYEKL. The CDR3 totals 15 residues. The CDR3, as DNA: TGCGCCAGCAGCCACTCCGGGACAGAAAACTATGGCTACACCTTC. Amino acids: CASSHSGTENYGYTF.